Here is one T cell receptor (beta chain) with its context. Its antigen is undetermined. The CDR3 length is 14 residues. V lost 0 bases to trimming and J lost 1 base, with 6 bases between them. Every sample had a minimum of 7 million PBMCs isolated. For the second PCR, which ran for about 7 to 11 cycles, a sample-barcoded 5' primer and a J-beta primer mix were used. TCRdb reanalysed the 5' RACE reads using MiXCR and keeps one entry per CDR3 protein. The sample lists roughly 680,000 distinct CDR3 sequences; approximately 50% were seen once. This sample was taken from a study of blood T cells in healthy people across ages. Regarding the study as a whole: Roughly linear age-related decline in beta diversity appeared, significant by age about 37.

V usage is TRBV12-3 or TRBV12-4 and J usage is TRBJ1-1; D perhaps matches TRBD1 (5 bases). The material sequenced was blood. This clonotype was obtained from an older woman in good health. The chain's CDR3 is CASSLAGPNTEAFF. In DNA, the CDR3 is TGTGCCAGCAGTTTAGCGGGACCGAACACTGAAGCTTTCTTT.